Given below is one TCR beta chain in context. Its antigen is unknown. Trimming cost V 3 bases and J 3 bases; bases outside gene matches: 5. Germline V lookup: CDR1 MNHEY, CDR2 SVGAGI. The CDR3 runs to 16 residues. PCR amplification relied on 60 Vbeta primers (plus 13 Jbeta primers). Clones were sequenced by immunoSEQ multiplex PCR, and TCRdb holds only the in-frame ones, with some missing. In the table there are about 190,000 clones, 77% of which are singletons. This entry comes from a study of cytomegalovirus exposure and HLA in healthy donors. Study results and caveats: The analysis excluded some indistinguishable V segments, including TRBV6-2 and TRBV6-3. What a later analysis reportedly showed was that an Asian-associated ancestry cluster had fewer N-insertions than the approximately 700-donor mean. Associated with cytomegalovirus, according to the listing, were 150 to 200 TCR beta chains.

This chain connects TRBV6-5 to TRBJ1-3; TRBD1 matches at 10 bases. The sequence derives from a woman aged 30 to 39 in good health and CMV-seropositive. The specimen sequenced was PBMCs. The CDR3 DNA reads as TGTGCCAGCAGTTATCGGACAGGGGGAAGTGGAAACACCATATATTTT. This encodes CASSYRTGGSGNTIYF.